This is a list of T cell receptor beta chains from one sample in a study of Graves' ophthalmopathy and Graves' hyperthyroidism. TCRdb passed the multiplex PCR reads through MiXCR, listing each CDR3 protein once. The table lists about 220,000 distinct CDR3 sequences, 20% to 25% of them singletons. The source material was peripheral blood. Receptors were obtained from a woman between 50 and 59 years old with Graves' ophthalmopathy. CDR3s include the opening cysteine and the closing phenylalanine or tryptophan. Fields, in order: V gene, clone size, D gene, J gene, CDR3 DNA, CDR3 protein. D genes are given only for firm matches. Size tells how often a clone was seen (once, few, many) or the class of an expanded clone, and some rows leave it out.

v_call: TRBV6-1
clone_size: NA
d_call: TRBD2
j_call: TRBJ2-5
cdr3_nt: TGTGCCAGCAGTATCGTAGCGGGGGGAGAGACCCAGTACTTC
cdr3_aa: CASSIVAGGETQYF

v_call: TRBV27
clone_size: many
d_call: NA
j_call: TRBJ2-1
cdr3_nt: TGTGCCAGCAGTTCCTTGCTGAGCTCCTACAATGAGCAGTTCTTC
cdr3_aa: CASSSLLSSYNEQFF

v_call: TRBV24-1
clone_size: many
d_call: NA
j_call: TRBJ2-6
cdr3_nt: TGTGCCACCAGTGATTTCACGGGGTCTGGGGCCAACGTCCTGACTTTC
cdr3_aa: CATSDFTGSGANVLTF

v_call: TRBV9
clone_size: NA
d_call: TRBD2
j_call: TRBJ2-1
cdr3_nt: TGTGCCAGCAGCGTAGGCGGGAGCCGGGACAATGAGCAGTTCTTC
cdr3_aa: CASSVGGSRDNEQFF

v_call: TRBV9
clone_size: many
d_call: NA
j_call: TRBJ2-3
cdr3_nt: TGTGCCAGCAGCGTTGAGGGCCCGAATACGCAGTATTTT
cdr3_aa: CASSVEGPNTQYF

v_call: TRBV30
clone_size: NA
d_call: NA
j_call: TRBJ1-2
cdr3_nt: TGTGCCTGGAGTGTATTAGGGCGAGGAGATGGCTACATCTTC
cdr3_aa: CAWSVLGRGDGYIF

v_call: TRBV9
clone_size: many
d_call: NA
j_call: TRBJ2-2
cdr3_nt: TGTGCCAGCAGCGTAGATCCGTATGCGGGCCGTCGTTCGAAGACCGGGGAGCTGTTTTTT
cdr3_aa: CASSVDPYAGRRSKTGELFF

v_call: TRBV5-1
clone_size: many
d_call: NA
j_call: TRBJ2-5
cdr3_nt: TGCGCCAGCAGCTTGGAAACGGGAAGGTACTTC
cdr3_aa: CASSLETGRYF

v_call: TRBV12-5
clone_size: NA
d_call: TRBD1
j_call: TRBJ2-7
cdr3_nt: TGTGCCAGTGGTTTGGTACGCGGACAGGCGGTCTCCTACGAGCAGCACTTC
cdr3_aa: CASGLVRGQAVSYEQHF

v_call: TRBV12-3/TRBV12-4
clone_size: many
d_call: NA
j_call: TRBJ2-7
cdr3_nt: TGTGCCAGCAGTTTAAACCCAGGGGTTGGGTACGAGCAGTACTTC
cdr3_aa: CASSLNPGVGYEQYF

v_call: TRBV28
clone_size: many
d_call: NA
j_call: TRBJ2-5
cdr3_nt: TGTGCCAGCAGCTCCTTCACTTTCCAGTACTTC
cdr3_aa: CASSSFTFQYF

v_call: TRBV7-2
clone_size: many
d_call: NA
j_call: TRBJ1-5
cdr3_nt: TGTGCCAGCAGCTTAGGTTCAGGGAACAATCAGCCCCAGCATTTT
cdr3_aa: CASSLGSGNNQPQHF

v_call: TRBV24-1
clone_size: many
d_call: TRBD2
j_call: TRBJ2-5
cdr3_nt: TGTGCCACCAGTGATAACGGGAGGGCCTCGGAGACCCAGTACTTC
cdr3_aa: CATSDNGRASETQYF

v_call: TRBV6-1
clone_size: few
d_call: NA
j_call: TRBJ2-7
cdr3_nt: TGTGCCAGCAGTGAGGCGCACTTTAGCTCCTACGAGCAGTACTTC
cdr3_aa: CASSEAHFSSYEQYF

v_call: TRBV27
clone_size: once
d_call: NA
j_call: TRBJ2-7
cdr3_nt: TGTGCCAGCAGTTTATTACTTAGCGGCAGCTCCTACGAGCAGTACTTC
cdr3_aa: CASSLLLSGSSYEQYF

v_call: TRBV20-1
clone_size: many
d_call: NA
j_call: TRBJ1-5
cdr3_nt: TGCAGTGCCATAACGAGGGGTGATCAGCCCCAGCATTTT
cdr3_aa: CSAITRGDQPQHF

v_call: TRBV7-6
clone_size: few
d_call: NA
j_call: TRBJ2-7
cdr3_nt: TGTGCCAGCAGCCCTCGGAGTCCCTACGAGCAGTACTTC
cdr3_aa: CASSPRSPYEQYF

v_call: TRBV6-4
clone_size: NA
d_call: NA
j_call: TRBJ2-7
cdr3_nt: TGCGCCAGCCGGTGGTCACCGTCCCCCCCCTACGAGCAGTACTTC
cdr3_aa: CASRWSPSPPYEQYF

v_call: TRBV12-3/TRBV12-4
clone_size: many
d_call: TRBD1
j_call: TRBJ2-2
cdr3_nt: TGTGCCAGCAGTTTTCGCTTAGGACAGGGGGTTTACGGGGAGCTGTTTTTT
cdr3_aa: CASSFRLGQGVYGELFF

v_call: TRBV11-2
clone_size: NA
d_call: TRBD2
j_call: TRBJ2-7
cdr3_nt: TGTGCCAGCAGCCCCCGACTAGCGGGACCCTACGAGCAGTACTTC
cdr3_aa: CASSPRLAGPYEQYF

v_call: TRBV20-1
clone_size: many
d_call: NA
j_call: TRBJ2-4
cdr3_nt: TGCAGTGCCAATTTGGACCCGCAAGGGATCATTCAGTACTTC
cdr3_aa: CSANLDPQGIIQYF

v_call: TRBV5-1
clone_size: many
d_call: NA
j_call: TRBJ1-5
cdr3_nt: TGCGCCAGCAGTAGGGACATAAATCAGCCCCAGCATTTT
cdr3_aa: CASSRDINQPQHF

v_call: TRBV7-9
clone_size: many
d_call: NA
j_call: TRBJ1-1
cdr3_nt: TGTGCCAGCAGCTTTACTGAAGCTTTCTTT
cdr3_aa: CASSFTEAFF

v_call: TRBV5-1
clone_size: NA
d_call: NA
j_call: TRBJ2-7
cdr3_nt: TGCGCCAGCAGCTTGGCGGGGCGAGTCGAGCAGTACTTC
cdr3_aa: CASSLAGRVEQYF

v_call: TRBV5-1
clone_size: few
d_call: NA
j_call: TRBJ1-5
cdr3_nt: TGCGCCAGCAGCTCGGACGGCCCCAATCAGCCCCAGCATTTT
cdr3_aa: CASSSDGPNQPQHF

v_call: TRBV12-3/TRBV12-4
clone_size: once
d_call: TRBD1
j_call: TRBJ1-1
cdr3_nt: TGTGCCAGCATCTCAGGGGGCACTGAAGCTTCCTTT
cdr3_aa: CASISGGTEASF

v_call: TRBV7-2
clone_size: many
d_call: NA
j_call: TRBJ1-1
cdr3_nt: TGTGCCAGCAGCTTACACGGGCCCATTGAAGCTTTCTTT
cdr3_aa: CASSLHGPIEAFF

v_call: TRBV2
clone_size: many
d_call: NA
j_call: TRBJ2-1
cdr3_nt: TGTGCCAGCAGCCGAATACTAGCCGGCTACAATGAGCAGTTCTTC
cdr3_aa: CASSRILAGYNEQFF

v_call: TRBV6-5
clone_size: NA
d_call: NA
j_call: TRBJ1-1
cdr3_nt: TGTGCCAGCAGTTACCCCGGGCAGGGAACGACTGAAGCTTTCTTT
cdr3_aa: CASSYPGQGTTEAFF

v_call: TRBV20-1
clone_size: many
d_call: NA
j_call: TRBJ1-1
cdr3_nt: TGCAGTGCACATAACCCGCTCCGGGGCGCTGAAGCTTTCTTT
cdr3_aa: CSAHNPLRGAEAFF

v_call: TRBV20-1
clone_size: few
d_call: NA
j_call: TRBJ1-5
cdr3_nt: TGCAGTGCCGCGGGGCCGCGGGAGGGTTTATACGCCCAGCATTTT
cdr3_aa: CSAAGPREGLYAQHF

v_call: TRBV24-1
clone_size: many
d_call: TRBD1
j_call: TRBJ1-5
cdr3_nt: TGTGCCACCAGTGACACCGGACAGGATAGCAATCAGCCCCAGCATTTT
cdr3_aa: CATSDTGQDSNQPQHF

v_call: TRBV5-1
clone_size: many
d_call: TRBD1
j_call: TRBJ2-7
cdr3_nt: TGCGCCAGCAGCTTGGGGGACAGGTACTACGAGCAGTACTTC
cdr3_aa: CASSLGDRYYEQYF

v_call: TRBV13
clone_size: many
d_call: TRBD1
j_call: TRBJ2-7
cdr3_nt: TGTGCCAGCAGCTACCGAGACGGGACAGACTACTACGAGCAGTACTTC
cdr3_aa: CASSYRDGTDYYEQYF

v_call: TRBV28
clone_size: many
d_call: NA
j_call: TRBJ2-5
cdr3_nt: TGTGCCAGCACAGCCAGGGGAAGGGTGGAGACCCAGTACTTC
cdr3_aa: CASTARGRVETQYF

v_call: TRBV6-4
clone_size: NA
d_call: NA
j_call: TRBJ1-1
cdr3_nt: TGTGCCAGCAGGACTCGCGGAGGGTTCCTCATGAACCGGAACACTGAAGCTTTCTTT
cdr3_aa: CASRTRGGFLMNRNTEAFF

v_call: TRBV28
clone_size: few
d_call: NA
j_call: TRBJ1-3
cdr3_nt: TGTGCCAGCAGTGCTAACAGGGATATGTCTGGAAACACCATATATTTT
cdr3_aa: CASSANRDMSGNTIYF

v_call: TRBV7-9
clone_size: many
d_call: TRBD1
j_call: TRBJ1-1
cdr3_nt: TGTGCCAGCAGCTTCTGGGACAGGGCGGGAACTGAAGCTTTCTTT
cdr3_aa: CASSFWDRAGTEAFF

v_call: TRBV6-2/TRBV6-3
clone_size: many
d_call: TRBD1
j_call: TRBJ1-5
cdr3_nt: TGTGCCAGCAGTTACCCGGCCAAAGGGGACAGGGGCGGACAGCCCCAGCATTTT
cdr3_aa: CASSYPAKGDRGGQPQHF

v_call: TRBV7-2
clone_size: many
d_call: TRBD2
j_call: TRBJ2-7
cdr3_nt: TGTGCCAGCAGCGGGAGGGCCAACCCCTCCTACGAGCAGTACTTC
cdr3_aa: CASSGRANPSYEQYF

v_call: TRBV6-1
clone_size: many
d_call: NA
j_call: TRBJ1-6
cdr3_nt: TGTGCCAGCAGTGTAGGGAGCGGGTCACCCCTCCACTTT
cdr3_aa: CASSVGSGSPLHF

v_call: TRBV18
clone_size: few
d_call: TRBD1
j_call: TRBJ2-5
cdr3_nt: TGTGCCAGCTCACCCGGGACAGGGGGCGAAAAGACCCAGTACTTC
cdr3_aa: CASSPGTGGEKTQYF

v_call: TRBV7-9
clone_size: many
d_call: TRBD1
j_call: TRBJ2-7
cdr3_nt: TGTGCCAGCAGCTTGGGGGACAGGTGGTACGAGCAGTACTTC
cdr3_aa: CASSLGDRWYEQYF

v_call: TRBV18
clone_size: many
d_call: NA
j_call: TRBJ2-7
cdr3_nt: TGTGCCAGCTCAGCAGGGGCAGGTCTTTACGAGCAGTACTTC
cdr3_aa: CASSAGAGLYEQYF

v_call: TRBV7-3
clone_size: many
d_call: TRBD1
j_call: TRBJ1-1
cdr3_nt: TGTGCCAGCAGCCCTGGGACAGGGTACGAGAACACTGAAGCTTTCTTT
cdr3_aa: CASSPGTGYENTEAFF

v_call: TRBV19
clone_size: many
d_call: NA
j_call: TRBJ1-1
cdr3_nt: TGTGCCAGTAGTATTGCGAGGGGTCGAACTGAAGCTTTCTTT
cdr3_aa: CASSIARGRTEAFF

v_call: TRBV6-1
clone_size: NA
d_call: TRBD2
j_call: TRBJ2-7
cdr3_nt: TGTGCCAGCAAAGAGACTAGCGGGAGTGGGTACGAGCAGTACTTC
cdr3_aa: CASKETSGSGYEQYF

v_call: TRBV6-5
clone_size: many
d_call: NA
j_call: TRBJ2-2
cdr3_nt: TGTGCCAGCAGTTACTCCATCCAAGGTGCGAACACCGGGGAGCTGTTTTTT
cdr3_aa: CASSYSIQGANTGELFF

v_call: TRBV11-1
clone_size: many
d_call: TRBD2
j_call: TRBJ2-7
cdr3_nt: TGTGCCAGCAGTCGAGGAGCGGGGGGCTTAACAGGATACGAGCAGTACTTC
cdr3_aa: CASSRGAGGLTGYEQYF

v_call: TRBV20-1
clone_size: many
d_call: TRBD2
j_call: TRBJ2-5
cdr3_nt: TGCAGTGCAGACCCGGGGGGTAGTAAGACCCAGTACTTC
cdr3_aa: CSADPGGSKTQYF

v_call: TRBV7-7
clone_size: NA
d_call: TRBD1
j_call: TRBJ1-1
cdr3_nt: TGTGCTAGCAGCCCGGACAGGGGAGGTTTCACTGAAGCTTTCTTT
cdr3_aa: CASSPDRGGFTEAFF

v_call: TRBV11-2
clone_size: NA
d_call: TRBD2
j_call: TRBJ2-2
cdr3_nt: TGTGCCAGCAGCTTAACAGGACTAGCGGGAGGTACCCCCGGGGAGCTGTTTTTT
cdr3_aa: CASSLTGLAGGTPGELFF

v_call: TRBV27
clone_size: many
d_call: NA
j_call: TRBJ1-5
cdr3_nt: TGTGCCAGCAGTTATTCAGGGGAGAATCAGCCCCAGCATTTT
cdr3_aa: CASSYSGENQPQHF

v_call: TRBV7-2
clone_size: many
d_call: NA
j_call: TRBJ1-5
cdr3_nt: TGTGCCAGCAGCTTAGTGGGGGGTCGCAATCAGCCCCAGCATTTT
cdr3_aa: CASSLVGGRNQPQHF